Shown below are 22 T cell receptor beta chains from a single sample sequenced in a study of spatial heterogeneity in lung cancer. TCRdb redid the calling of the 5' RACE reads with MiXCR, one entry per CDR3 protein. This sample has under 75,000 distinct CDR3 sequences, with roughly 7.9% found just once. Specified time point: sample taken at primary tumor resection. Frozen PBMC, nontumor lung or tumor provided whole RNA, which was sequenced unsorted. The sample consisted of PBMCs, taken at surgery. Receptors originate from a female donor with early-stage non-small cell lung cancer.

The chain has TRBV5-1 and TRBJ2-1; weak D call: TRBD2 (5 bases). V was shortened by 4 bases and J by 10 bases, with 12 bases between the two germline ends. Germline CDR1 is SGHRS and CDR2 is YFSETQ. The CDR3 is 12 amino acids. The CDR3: CASSVTSSEQFF. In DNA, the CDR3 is TGCGCCAGCAGCGTCACTAGTTCGGAGCAGTTCTTC. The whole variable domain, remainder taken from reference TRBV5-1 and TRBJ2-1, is KAGVTQTPRYLIKTRGQQVTLSCSPISGHRSVSWYQQTPGQGLQFLFEYFSETQRNKGNFPGRFSGRQFSNSRSEMNVSTLELGDSALYLCASSVTSSEQFFGPGTRLTVL.

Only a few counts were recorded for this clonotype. The CDR3 nucleotides are TGCAGCGCCTTGACAGCTTCGAATGAAAAACTGTTTTTT. Its translation is CSALTASNEKLFF. The chain joins TRBV29-1 to TRBJ1-4, with D maybe TRBD1 (5 bases). Germline V gene data show CDR1 as SQVTM and CDR2 as ANQGSEA. V shed 7 bases and J shed 5 bases, with 14 bases lying between them. CDR3 length: 13 residues.

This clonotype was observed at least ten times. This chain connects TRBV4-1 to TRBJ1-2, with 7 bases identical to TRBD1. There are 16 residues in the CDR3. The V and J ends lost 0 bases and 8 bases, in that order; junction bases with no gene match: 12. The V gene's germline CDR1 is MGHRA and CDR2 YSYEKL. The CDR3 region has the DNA TGCGCCAGCAGCCAAGAGGGCCTGAGGGGGCGAGTGGGCTACACCTTC. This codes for CASSQEGLRGRVGYTF.

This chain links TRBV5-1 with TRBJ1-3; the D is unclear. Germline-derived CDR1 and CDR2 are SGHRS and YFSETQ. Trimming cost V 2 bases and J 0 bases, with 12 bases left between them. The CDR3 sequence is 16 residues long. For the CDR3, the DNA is TGCGCCAGCAGCTTTACCGGGTCCTTCTCTGGAAACACCATATATTTT. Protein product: CASSFTGSFSGNTIYF.

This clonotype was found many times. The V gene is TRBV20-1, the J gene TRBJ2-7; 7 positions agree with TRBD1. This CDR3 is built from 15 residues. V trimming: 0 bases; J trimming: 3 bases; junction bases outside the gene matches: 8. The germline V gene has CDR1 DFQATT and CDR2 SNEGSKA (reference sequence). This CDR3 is CSARERTGIFYEQYF. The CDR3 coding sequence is TGCAGTGCTAGAGAGCGGACAGGAATATTCTACGAGCAGTACTTC.

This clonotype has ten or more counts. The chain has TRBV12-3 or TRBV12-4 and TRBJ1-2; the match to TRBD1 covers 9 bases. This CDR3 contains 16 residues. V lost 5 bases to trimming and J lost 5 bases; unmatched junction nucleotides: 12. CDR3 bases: TGTGCCAGCAGTCTCCCGGGACAGGGCCCAGAATATGGCTACACCTTC. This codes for CASSLPGQGPEYGYTF.

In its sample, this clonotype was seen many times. CDR3 loop: CASSAVAGYKPVQYF. CDR3 DNA: TGTGCCAGCAGTGCAGTAGCGGGGTATAAGCCCGTGCAGTACTTC. V usage is TRBV2 and J usage is TRBJ2-7; 8 nucleotides agree with TRBD2. With 4 bases clipped from V and 9 bases from J, the junction kept 14 bases outside the gene matches. The CDR3 totals 15 residues. Germline V gene data show CDR1 as SNHLY and CDR2 as FYNNEI.

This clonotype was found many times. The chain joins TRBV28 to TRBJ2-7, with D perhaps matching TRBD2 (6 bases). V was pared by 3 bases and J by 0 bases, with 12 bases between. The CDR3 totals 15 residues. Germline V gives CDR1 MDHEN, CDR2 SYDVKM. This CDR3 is CASSFGRGPSYEQYF. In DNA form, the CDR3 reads TGTGCCAGCAGTTTCGGGCGGGGACCCTCCTACGAGCAGTACTTC.

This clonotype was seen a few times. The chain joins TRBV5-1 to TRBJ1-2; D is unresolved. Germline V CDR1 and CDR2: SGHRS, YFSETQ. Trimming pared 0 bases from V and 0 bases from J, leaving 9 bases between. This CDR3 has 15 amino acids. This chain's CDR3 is CASSLADGANYGYTF. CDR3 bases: TGCGCCAGCAGCTTGGCGGACGGTGCTAACTATGGCTACACCTTC.

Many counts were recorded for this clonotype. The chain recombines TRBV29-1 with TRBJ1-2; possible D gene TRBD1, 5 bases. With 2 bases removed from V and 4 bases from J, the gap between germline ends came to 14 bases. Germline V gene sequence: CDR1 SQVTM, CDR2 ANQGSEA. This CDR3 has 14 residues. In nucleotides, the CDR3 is TGCAGCGTTGAAAGTGCTGGCAGGGTCTATGGCTACACCTTC. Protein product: CSVESAGRVYGYTF.

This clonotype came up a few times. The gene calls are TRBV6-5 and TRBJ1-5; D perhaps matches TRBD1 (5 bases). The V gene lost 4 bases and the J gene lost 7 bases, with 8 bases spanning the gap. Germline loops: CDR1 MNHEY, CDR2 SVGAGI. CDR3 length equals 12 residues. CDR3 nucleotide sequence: TGTGCCAGCAGTTTAAGGGGCCAGCCCCAGCATTTT. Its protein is CASSLRGQPQHF.

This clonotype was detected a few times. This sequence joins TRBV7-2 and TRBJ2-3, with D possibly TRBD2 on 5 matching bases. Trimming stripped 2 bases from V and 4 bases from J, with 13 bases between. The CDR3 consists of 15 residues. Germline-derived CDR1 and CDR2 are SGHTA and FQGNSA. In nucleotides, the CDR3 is TGTGCCAGCAGCTTACGGGGTAGCCCGCCAGATACGCAGTATTTT. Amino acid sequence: CASSLRGSPPDTQYF.

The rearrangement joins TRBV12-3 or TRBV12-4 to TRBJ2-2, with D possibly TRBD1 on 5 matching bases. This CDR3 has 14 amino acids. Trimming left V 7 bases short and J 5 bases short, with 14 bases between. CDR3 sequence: CASTLGQGTGELFF. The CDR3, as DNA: TGTGCCAGCACCCTAGGGCAGGGAACCGGGGAGCTGTTTTTT.

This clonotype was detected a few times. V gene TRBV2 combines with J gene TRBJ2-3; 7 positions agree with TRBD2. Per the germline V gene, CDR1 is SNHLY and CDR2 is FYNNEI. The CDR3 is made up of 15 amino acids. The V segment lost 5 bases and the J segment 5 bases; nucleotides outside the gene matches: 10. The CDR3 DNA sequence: TGTGCCAGCAGTCAGCGGGGCGGGAGTGGAGATACGCAGTATTTT. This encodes CASSQRGGSGDTQYF.

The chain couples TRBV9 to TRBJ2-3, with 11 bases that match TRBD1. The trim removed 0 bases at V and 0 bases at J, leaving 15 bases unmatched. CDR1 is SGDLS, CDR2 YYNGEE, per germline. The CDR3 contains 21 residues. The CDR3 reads CASSVGDRDRGFFSSTDTQYF. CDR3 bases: TGTGCCAGCAGCGTAGGGGACCGGGACAGGGGGTTTTTTTCTAGCACAGATACGCAGTATTTT. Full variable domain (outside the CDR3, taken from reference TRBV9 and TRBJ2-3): DSGVTQTPKHLITATGQRVTLRCSPRSGDLSVYWYQQSLDQGLQFLIQYYNGEERAKGNILERFSAQQFPDLHSELNLSSLELGDSALYFCASSVGDRDRGFFSSTDTQYFGPGTRLTVL.

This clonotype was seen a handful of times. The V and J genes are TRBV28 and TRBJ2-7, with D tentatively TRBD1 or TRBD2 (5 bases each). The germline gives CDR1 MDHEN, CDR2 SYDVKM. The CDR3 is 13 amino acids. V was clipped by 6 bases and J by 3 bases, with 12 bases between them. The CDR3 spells CASRGPGSYEQYF. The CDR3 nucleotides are TGTGCCAGCAGGGGCCCAGGGAGCTACGAGCAGTACTTC.

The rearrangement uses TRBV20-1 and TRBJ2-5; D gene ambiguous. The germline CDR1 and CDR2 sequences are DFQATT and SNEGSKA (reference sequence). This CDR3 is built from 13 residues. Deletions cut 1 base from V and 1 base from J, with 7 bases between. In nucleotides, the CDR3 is TGCAGTGCTAGAGGCAGGCCCCAAGAGACCCAGTACTTC. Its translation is CSARGRPQETQYF.

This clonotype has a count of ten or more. Here the CDR3 DNA reads TGTGCCAGCAGTTTATCGGGGACGAGCGGGGCGCTCTACGAGCAGTACGTC. This encodes CASSLSGTSGALYEQYV. This sequence joins TRBV27 and TRBJ2-7, with 7 bases lining up with TRBD2. This CDR3 region has 17 residues. The trim removed 0 bases at V and 3 bases at J, leaving 11 bases unmatched. CDR1 is MNHEY and CDR2 is SMNVEV in the germline V gene (reference sequence).

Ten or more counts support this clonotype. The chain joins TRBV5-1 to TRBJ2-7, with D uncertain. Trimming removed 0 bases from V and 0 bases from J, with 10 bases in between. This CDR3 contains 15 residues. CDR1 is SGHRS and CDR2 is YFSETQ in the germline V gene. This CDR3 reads CASSLEGWLSYEQYF. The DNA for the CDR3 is TGCGCCAGCAGCTTGGAGGGCTGGCTCTCCTACGAGCAGTACTTC.

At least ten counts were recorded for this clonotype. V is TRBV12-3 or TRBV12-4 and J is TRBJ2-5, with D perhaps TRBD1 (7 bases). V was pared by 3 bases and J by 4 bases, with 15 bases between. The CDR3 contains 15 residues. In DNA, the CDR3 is TGTGCCAGCAGTTTTCGCAGGGGGGAAGGAGAGACCCAGTACTTC. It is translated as CASSFRRGEGETQYF.

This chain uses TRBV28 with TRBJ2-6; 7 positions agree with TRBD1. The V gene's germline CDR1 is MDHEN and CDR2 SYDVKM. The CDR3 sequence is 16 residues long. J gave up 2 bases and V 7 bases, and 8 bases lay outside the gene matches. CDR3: CASIETTGAGANVLTF. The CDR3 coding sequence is TGTGCCAGCATCGAAACAACAGGGGCTGGGGCCAACGTCCTGACTTTC.

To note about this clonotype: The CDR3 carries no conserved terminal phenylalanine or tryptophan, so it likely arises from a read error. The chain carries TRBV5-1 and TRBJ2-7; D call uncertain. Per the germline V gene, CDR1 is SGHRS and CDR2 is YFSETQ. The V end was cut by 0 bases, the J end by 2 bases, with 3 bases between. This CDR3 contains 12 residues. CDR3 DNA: TGCGCCAGCAGCTTGGGGGCCTACGAGCAGTACTCC. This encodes CASSLGAYEQYS.